This record covers a single T cell receptor beta chain. Its target antigen remains unknown. No base quality information exists; no much larger clone differs at one position. Trimming removed 4 bases from V and 7 bases from J; the gene matches leave 19 bases unexplained. The CDR3 runs 17 residues from the cysteine to the phenylalanine. Just the 51-base CDR3 DNA is kept, in frame starting at base 1. Based on the germline V gene, the CDR1 and CDR2 sequences are MGHDK and SYGVNS. The cohort comprised some 730 healthy bone marrow donors. At the time of sampling, every cohort member was nominally healthy, though immune exposures that went unrecorded were likely present. The donor tested CMV seropositive, placing the donor among the 289 seropositive members of the cohort. A peripheral blood sample was provided by each donor, and peripheral blood mononuclear cells were used for TCR beta sequencing. Genomic DNA extraction from the blood cell samples was performed with the Qiagen DNeasy Blood Extraction Kit.

The data belong to a study of cytomegalovirus exposure and HLA in healthy donors (dated by TCRdb to about 2017). For the study in its entirety: According to an earlier analysis of 550 to 750 of the donors, 150 million to 200 million T cells yielded some 120 million unique TCR beta sequences and 276 Gb of sequence data. An early release covering 500 to 750 HLA-typed donors comprised 250 to 350 gigabases of sequencing data and tens of millions of unique TCR sequences. The genetic ancestry cluster associated with self-reported Caucasian donors included roughly four fifths of the roughly 390 genotyped donors. The study aimed to test whether cataloging public T cell receptors could reveal signatures of past pathogen exposure. The study profiled the T cell repertoires of about 720 subjects by immunosequencing and related them to cytomegalovirus serostatus. A separate validation cohort of roughly 130 different subjects was used in addition to the 666-subject first cohort. High-throughput TCR immunosequencing, statistical association of individual TCRs with disease status, and machine learning were combined to predict cytomegalovirus infection status. In a later analysis, previously published TCR beta repertoires from 550 to 750 donors were re-analyzed and high-resolution HLA genotyping was added so that TCR occurrence patterns could be studied. The later analysis used no new phenotypic data to find candidate immune exposures, relying instead on TCR beta sequences and their occurrence across donors. In an earlier analysis of a few hundred of the donors, high-throughput TCR beta sequencing was used to judge whether each TCR beta V gene segment behaved as functional or pseudogenic. Donor age, sex, ethnicity and CMV serostatus were compiled alongside the repertoire data. Genome-wide SNP genotypes for about 60% of the roughly 700 donors were used in a later genetic analysis, which treated that subset as a discovery cohort. Every repertoire in the discovery cohort had been generated on one and the same sequencing platform. HLA typing covered class I and class II loci at four-digit resolution. The number of donors typed differed by locus, with roughly 620-630 for A, B, C, DRB1 and DQB1, 522 for DQA1, nearly 610 for DPA1, and 472 for DPB1. A handful of DR-DQ haplotypes were handled as single units for association and clustering because linkage in the cohort was strong. Among over 350 genotyped donors of the cohort, an average of approximately 240,000 unique TCR beta nucleotide sequences were sequenced per donor, approximately 20% of them non-productive.

General conclusions and limits of the study: The classifier was reported to diagnose cytomegalovirus status with high specificity and sensitivity in both the original cohort and the validation cohort. Because counts were too low, approximately 15 rarely observed V segments, including chromosome 9 orphons, were excluded from the earlier analysis of a few hundred of the donors. Most CMV-associated TCR beta chains appeared to be HLA-restricted in a later analysis, and the HLA associations seemed to be driven largely by CMV exposure. In a later analysis, several top co-occurrence clusters were reported to appear linked to parvovirus B19, influenza, CMV and Epstein-Barr virus. Across donors, most TCR sequences were observed very rarely, whereas some public TCRs were present in many individuals. The study listed 150 to 200 TCR beta chains as associated with cytomegalovirus. A further reported finding was that TCR beta sequences accurately predicted the HLA-A and HLA-B alleles for most subjects in the first cohort. Correlated functional status among segregating V segments might reflect linkage disequilibrium, but an unknown experimental factor could not be ruled out. A cluster of highly shared sequence variants was judged likely to be a technical artifact of the sequencing pipeline. Only TCR beta chains were sequenced in this cohort, and the absence of alpha or paired-chain data limited detectable features. A later genetic analysis reported fewer N-insertions in productive TCRs among donors in an Asian-associated ancestry cluster than the roughly 700-donor mean. When HLA alleles, especially DR and DQ, strongly co-occurred, attributing TCR associations to individual alleles was difficult. CMV serostatus was the only immune exposure information available for the cohort. An earlier analysis of 587 of the donors showed that most TCR beta V segments appeared in productive rearrangements either about 87% or about 30% of the time, which broadly matched IMGT annotations. In a later analysis, TCR association rates were found to vary across HLA loci, with the most associated TCRs seen for DRB1 alleles and the fewest for HLA-C alleles. In a later analysis, HLA-associated TCR beta chains showed more clonal expansion and lower generation probabilities than non-associated chains that were equally common. In a later genetic analysis, a missense DCLRE1C variant was associated with V-gene and J-gene trimming of TCR beta chains, and the association was replicated in an independent cohort. Because HLA typing was unavailable for some donors at each locus, only the typed subset was used in association tests. Some IMGT-functional V segments, including TRBV6-2 and TRBV6-3, could not be told apart with the 87-base-pair reads, so those segments were excluded. Roughly uniform sequencing depth across donors was assumed in presence/absence analyses, although this assumption may not hold. In vitro tests confirmed that three of the cytomegalovirus-associated TCR beta chains recognize cytomegalovirus antigens. Specific HLA alleles were associated with more than 15,000 TCR beta sequences at a false discovery rate of 0.05 in a later analysis. It was suggested by the authors that the approach could potentially be generalized to other disease states and immunological phenotypes.

Libraries were prepared through the immunoSEQ multiplex PCR assay. For the multiplex PCR, a mixture combining 60 forward primers for TCR Vbeta segments and 13 reverse primers for TCR Jbeta segments was used. The CDR3 region of rearranged TCR beta genes was amplified from genomic DNA by a multiplex PCR assay. The Illumina HiSeq System was used to sequence the amplified TCR beta libraries as 87-base-pair reads. The study's own analysis went as follows. A later analysis tallied some 79 million unique TCR beta chains across the 700 or so repertoires, and some 12 million of those chains were shared by two or more donors. A nearest-neighbor algorithm error-corrected the raw reads and collapsed the reads into unique sequences, merging closely related sequences to remove PCR and sequencing errors. Alignment of CDR3 sequences to IMGT reference sequences was used to assign V, D and J gene segments. Each retained sequence needed at least a six-nucleotide match to both a V gene segment and a J gene segment. A rearrangement was called productive if the CDR3 had no stop codons and remained in frame with V and J, and every other rearrangement was called non-productive. CDR3 was defined according to IMGT convention as the region running from the second conserved V-encoded cysteine to the conserved J-encoded phenylalanine. In an earlier analysis of more than 550 of the donors, sequences lacking an unambiguous match to a single V gene segment were excluded. In an earlier analysis of several hundred of the donors, a V segment was called functional when productive rearrangements were above 56.7%, and segregating when the standard deviation between donors exceeded 5%. A statistical classification framework was built for diagnosing cytomegalovirus status from the catalog of TCR beta chain sequences. V and J gene assignment, in a later analysis, came from comparing TCR nucleotide sequences with IMGT/GENE-DB human TR gene sequences. In a later analysis, CDR3 sequences and most-parsimonious VDJ recombination scenarios were assigned using the TCRdist pipeline. In a later analysis, each TCR beta chain was defined by its CDR3 amino acid sequence together with its V-gene family, and reads lacking a unique V-gene family were excluded. As a way to deal with suspected cross-contamination and a sequencing artifact, a later analysis dropped nearly 600 nucleotide sequences that were highly shared and had low generation probability. For each public chain, a later analysis derived a clonal expansion index from normalized ranks of inferred template counts within each repertoire. In a later analysis, generation probabilities were computed with a VDJ recombination model fitted to out-of-frame rearrangements, and the resulting probabilities were checked against IGoR. A later analysis scored TCR-TCR, TCR-HLA and TCR-CMV co-occurrence with hypergeometric tests, applying a repertoire-size bias correction to TCR pairs. In a later analysis, false discovery rates were estimated by permuting HLA or CMV assignments 20 times. In a later analysis, co-occurring TCRs were grouped with DBSCAN, and TCRdist sequence similarity was added when clustering was performed within HLA-allele-positive subsets. Repertoires with fewer than 30,000 or more than 120,000 public chains were left out of co-occurrence clustering, as were about 5 repertoires with anomalous nucleotide sharing. This is the immuneACCESS table as TCRdb keeps it, with only in-frame sequences that have V and J called. A part of the clones is gone; compared with another copy, unresolved V genes explain less than half, and the rest is unexplained. That table supplies the V and J calls and clone size; D and trimming were determined from the DNA. The sample table contains under 200,000 clones; only one count was recorded for just over 75% of them. Roughly 2.1% of the sample rests with the top ten.

Recombination connected TRBV25-1 to TRBJ2-7; TRBD2 matches 7 bases in the middle. The sequence was obtained from a woman aged 30 to 39 in good health and CMV-seropositive. Sequencing used PBMCs. The CDR3 protein: CASSGPGEGLFVGEQYF. The DNA is TGTGCCAGCAGTGGACCCGGGGAGGGCCTGTTTGTCGGGGAGCAGTACTTC.